This passage covers 5 T cell receptor beta chains from one sample sequenced in a study of blood T cell repertoires in COVID-19. Profiled with immunoSEQ multiplex PCR; TCRdb holds only in-frame clones, not every one. The sample consists of hundreds of thousands of clones, around 80% of them appearing once. Material for sequencing was peripheral blood. The source of these receptors is a woman of 80 years or more with acute or convalescent COVID-19.

Only one count was recorded for this clone. The V call is TRBV6-5, the J call TRBJ1-2; the D gene is possibly TRBD1 (6 bases). The V end was cut by 7 bases, the J end by 5 bases, with 14 bases between. The CDR3 spans 13 residues. Germline CDR1 MNHEY, CDR2 SVGAGI. CDR3 loop: CASTPGRGYGYTF. CDR3 sequence (DNA): TGTGCCAGCACCCCGGGGAGGGGGTATGGCTACACCTTC.

V and J are TRBV6-2 or TRBV6-3 and TRBJ1-5; TRBD1 aligns across 9 bases. Germline V gene sequence: CDR1 MNHEY, CDR2 SVGEGT. There are 16 residues in the CDR3. Trimming cost V 5 bases and J 5 bases; bases outside gene matches: 10. CDR3 amino acids: CASSPDRGISDQPQHF. In DNA, the CDR3 is TGTGCCAGCAGTCCGGACAGGGGAATTTCAGATCAGCCCCAGCATTTT.

This clone came up once. V usage is TRBV6-6 and J usage is TRBJ1-2; D perhaps matches TRBD1 (6 bases). This CDR3 is built from 15 residues. Trimming took off 3 bases at V and 2 bases at J, with 13 bases between the two ends. Germline V gene data show CDR1 as MNHNY and CDR2 as SVGAGI (reference sequence). The CDR3 coding sequence is TGTGCCAGCAGTTATGGCCGGGACATCAACTATGGCTACACCTTC. Its translation: CASSYGRDINYGYTF.

The rearrangement joins TRBV3-1 (or the pseudogene TRBV3-2) to TRBJ2-1; TRBD2 matches 10 bases. The CDR3 has 15 amino acids. V was clipped by 1 base and J by 9 bases; unmatched bases: 6. Germline-derived CDR1 and CDR2 are LGHDT and YNNKEL (reference sequence). The CDR3 here is CASSQVLAGVGEQFF. CDR3 bases: TGTGCCAGCAGCCAAGTTCTAGCGGGAGTTGGTGAGCAGTTCTTC.

The J gene is TRBJ2-3, the V gene TRBV6-4, with 9 bases identical to TRBD2. The V gene's germline CDR1 is MRHNA and CDR2 SNTAGT. The CDR3 is 15 amino acids. Losses at the gene ends were 5 bases for V and 0 bases for J; bases not matched to a gene: 3. The CDR3 DNA reads TGTGCCAGCAGTCCGAGCGGGGGGAGCACAGATACGCAGTATTTT. Amino acid sequence: CASSPSGGSTDTQYF.